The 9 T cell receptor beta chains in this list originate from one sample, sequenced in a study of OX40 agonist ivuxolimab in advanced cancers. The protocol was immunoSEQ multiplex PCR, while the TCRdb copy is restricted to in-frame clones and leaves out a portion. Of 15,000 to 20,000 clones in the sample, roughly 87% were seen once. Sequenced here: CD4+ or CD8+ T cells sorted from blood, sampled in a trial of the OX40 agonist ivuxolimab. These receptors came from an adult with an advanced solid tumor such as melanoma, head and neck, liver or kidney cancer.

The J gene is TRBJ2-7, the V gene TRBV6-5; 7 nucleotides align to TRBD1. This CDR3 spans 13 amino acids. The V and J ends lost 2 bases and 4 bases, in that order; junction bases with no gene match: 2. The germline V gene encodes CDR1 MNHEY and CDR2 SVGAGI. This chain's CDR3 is CASSYIQGYEQYF. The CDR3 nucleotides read TGTGCCAGCAGTTACATACAGGGGTACGAGCAGTACTTC.

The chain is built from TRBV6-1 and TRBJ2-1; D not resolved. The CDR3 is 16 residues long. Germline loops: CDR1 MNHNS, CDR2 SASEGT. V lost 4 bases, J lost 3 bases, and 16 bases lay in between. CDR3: CASSAYPESFYNEQFF. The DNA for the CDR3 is TGTGCCAGCAGTGCCTACCCCGAAAGTTTCTACAATGAGCAGTTCTTC.

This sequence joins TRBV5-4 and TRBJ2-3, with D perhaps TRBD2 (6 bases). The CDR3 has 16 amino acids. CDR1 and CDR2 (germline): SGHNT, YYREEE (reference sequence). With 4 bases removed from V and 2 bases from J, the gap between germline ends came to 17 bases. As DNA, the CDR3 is TGTGCCAGCAGCCTAATTGGCGGCGGGACCACAGATACGCAGTATTTT. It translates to CASSLIGGGTTDTQYF.

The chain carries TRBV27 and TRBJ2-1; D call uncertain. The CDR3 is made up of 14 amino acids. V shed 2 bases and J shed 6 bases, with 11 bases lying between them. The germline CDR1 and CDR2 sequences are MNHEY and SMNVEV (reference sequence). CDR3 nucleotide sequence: TGTGCCAGCAGTTTAAACTGGGTCGGCAATGAGCAGTTCTTC. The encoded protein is CASSLNWVGNEQFF.

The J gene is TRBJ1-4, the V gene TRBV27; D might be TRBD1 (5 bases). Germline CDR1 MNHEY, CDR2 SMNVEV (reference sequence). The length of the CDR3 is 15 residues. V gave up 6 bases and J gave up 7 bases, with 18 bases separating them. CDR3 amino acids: CASSSLQARGEKLFF. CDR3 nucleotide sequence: TGTGCCAGCAGCTCCCTACAGGCCCGGGGTGAAAAACTGTTTTTT.

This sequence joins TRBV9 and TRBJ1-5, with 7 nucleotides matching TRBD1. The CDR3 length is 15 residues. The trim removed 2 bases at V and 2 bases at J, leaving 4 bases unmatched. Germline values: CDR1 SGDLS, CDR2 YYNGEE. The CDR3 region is CASSVTGSGNQPQHF. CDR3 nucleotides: TGTGCCAGCAGCGTGACAGGGTCTGGCAATCAGCCCCAGCATTTT. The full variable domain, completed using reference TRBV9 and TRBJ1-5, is DSGVTQTPKHLITATGQRVTLRCSPRSGDLSVYWYQQSLDQGLQFLIQYYNGEERAKGNILERFSAQQFPDLHSELNLSSLELGDSALYFCASSVTGSGNQPQHFGDGTRLSIL.

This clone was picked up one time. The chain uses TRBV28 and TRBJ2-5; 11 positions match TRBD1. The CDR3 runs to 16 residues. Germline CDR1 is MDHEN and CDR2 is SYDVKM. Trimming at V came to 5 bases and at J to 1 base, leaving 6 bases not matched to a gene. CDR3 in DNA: TGTGCCAGCAGTCCATGGGACAGGGGGTTCCAAGAGACCCAGTACTTC. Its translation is CASSPWDRGFQETQYF.

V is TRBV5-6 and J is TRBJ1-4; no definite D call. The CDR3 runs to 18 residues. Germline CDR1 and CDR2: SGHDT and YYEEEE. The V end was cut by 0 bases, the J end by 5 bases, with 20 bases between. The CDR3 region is CASSLDSLQIAENEKLFF. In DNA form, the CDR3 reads TGTGCCAGCAGCTTGGACAGCCTCCAAATAGCCGAAAATGAAAAACTGTTTTTT.

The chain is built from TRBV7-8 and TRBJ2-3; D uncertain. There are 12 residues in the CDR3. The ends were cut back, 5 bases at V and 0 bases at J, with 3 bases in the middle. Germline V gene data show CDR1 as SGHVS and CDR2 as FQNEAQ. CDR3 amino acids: CASSPSTDTQYF. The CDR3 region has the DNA TGTGCCAGCAGCCCTAGCACAGATACGCAGTATTTT.